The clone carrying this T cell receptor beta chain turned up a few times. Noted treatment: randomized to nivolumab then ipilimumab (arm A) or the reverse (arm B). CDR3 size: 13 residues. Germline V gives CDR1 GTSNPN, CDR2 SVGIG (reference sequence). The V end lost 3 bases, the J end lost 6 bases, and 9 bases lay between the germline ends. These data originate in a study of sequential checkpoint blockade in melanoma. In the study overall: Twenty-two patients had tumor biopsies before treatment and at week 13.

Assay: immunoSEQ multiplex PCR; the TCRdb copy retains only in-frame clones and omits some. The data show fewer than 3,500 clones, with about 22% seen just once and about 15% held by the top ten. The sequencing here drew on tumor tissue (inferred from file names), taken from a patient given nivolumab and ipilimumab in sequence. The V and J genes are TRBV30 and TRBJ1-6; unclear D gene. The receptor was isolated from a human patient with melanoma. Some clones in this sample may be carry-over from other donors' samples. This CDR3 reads CAWRSTFNSPLHF. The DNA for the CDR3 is TGTGCCTGGAGATCTACTTTTAATTCACCCCTCCACTTT. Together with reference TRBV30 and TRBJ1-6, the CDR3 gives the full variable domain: SQTIHQWPATLVQPVGSPLSLECTVEGTSNPNLYWYRQAAGRGLQLLFYSVGIGQISSEVPQNLSASRPQDRQFILSSKKLLLSDSGFYLCAWRSTFNSPLHFGNGTRLTVT.